This T cell receptor beta chain was retrieved from a study of blood T cell repertoires in COVID-19. As for the study in general: The origin of the acute and convalescent COVID-19 samples was the United States, Italy and Spain. In each case, the material was cDNA or gDNA derived from T cells, B-cell-depleted T cells, or PBMCs.

This clone was seen a few times. CDR3 size: 17 residues. V was shortened by 1 base and J by 3 bases, with 18 bases between the two germline ends. From germline, CDR1 is SGHDN and CDR2 FVKESK. Repertoires were generated with immunoSEQ multiplex PCR, while TCRdb's copy carries only in-frame clones and drops some. The repertoire consists of about 70,000 clones, with 90% occurring once and the leading ten covering 1.3% to 1.5%. The sequencing input was peripheral blood. The V and J genes are TRBV14 and TRBJ1-2, with a tentative D call TRBD1 (5 bases). The origin of this receptor is a middle-aged man with acute or convalescent COVID-19. CDR3 sequence reads: CASSQGWGTIGHYGYTF. For the CDR3, the DNA is TGTGCCAGCAGCCAAGGCTGGGGCACGATCGGTCACTATGGCTACACCTTC. Supplemented by reference TRBV14 and TRBJ1-2, the full variable domain reads EAGVTQFPSHSVIEKGQTVTLRCDPISGHDNLYWYRRVMGKEIKFLLHFVKESKQDESGMPNNRFLAERTGGTYSTLKVQPAELEDSGVYFCASSQGWGTIGHYGYTFGSGTRLTVV.